This T cell receptor beta chain emerged from a study of spatial heterogeneity in lung cancer. A word on this clonotype: This beta chain turned up in a library designed for alpha chains; as an off-target read, its abundance says little.

TCRdb reprocessed the 5' RACE reads via MiXCR and lists one record per CDR3 protein. Of some 680 distinct CDR3 sequences in the sample, 67% were seen once. The time point: blood at routine non-recurrence follow-up after resection. The CDR3 loop spans 16 amino acids. Trimming cost V 6 bases and J 6 bases, with 21 bases left between them. Germline V CDR1 and CDR2: MNHEY, SVGEGT. The receptor was isolated from a female donor with early-stage non-small cell lung cancer. The material sequenced was PBMCs, taken at follow-up. The chain carries TRBV6-2 or TRBV6-3 and TRBJ1-5, with D possibly TRBD1 on 6 matching bases. In DNA, the CDR3 is TGTGCCAGCAGCTCCGTAGGGCAGGGGTTAGCTCAGCCCCAGCATTTT. Amino acid sequence: CASSSVGQGLAQPQHF.